This T cell receptor (beta chain) stems from a study of siplizumab effects on memory and regulatory T cells. Overall study results and limits: Both greater diversity than memory cells and a major contribution to the alloresponse seemed to characterize naive T cells.

A note on this clone: Its antigen is undetermined.

Sequenced by immunoSEQ multiplex PCR; TCRdb stores in-frame clones only, minus some. The table has about 120,000 clones, 85% to 95% seen once; the top ten hold about 0.16%. V shed 6 bases and J 5 bases; nucleotides not matched to a gene: 16. This CDR3 spans 17 amino acids. In germline, CDR1 is MDHEN, CDR2 SYDVKM. This receptor was obtained from a human donor in good health. The sequencing input was non-Treg CD4+ T cells sorted from blood. The chain has TRBV28 and TRBJ1-1; the match to TRBD1 covers 9 bases. The CDR3 is CASRWLPGQGASTEAFF. The CDR3 region has the DNA TGTGCCAGCAGGTGGCTACCGGGACAGGGAGCGTCGACTGAAGCTTTCTTT.